This T cell receptor beta chain originates from a study of OX40 agonist ivuxolimab in advanced cancers. Repertoires were generated with immunoSEQ multiplex PCR, while TCRdb's copy carries only in-frame clones and drops some. The sample yields 53,000 or so clones, about 89% seen once. This receptor was obtained from an adult with an advanced solid tumor such as melanoma, head and neck, liver or kidney cancer. Sample: CD4+ or CD8+ T cells sorted from blood, taken in a trial of the OX40 agonist ivuxolimab.

The CDR3 nucleotides read TGTGCCAGCTCACCACCGGGAAGGGAAGCTTTCTTT. Translating it yields CASSPPGREAFF. The chain recombines TRBV18 with TRBJ1-1, with unresolved D. The CDR3 loop spans 12 amino acids. The germline V gene has CDR1 KGHSH and CDR2 LQKENI. The V end lost 0 bases, the J end lost 8 bases, and 7 bases lay between the germline ends. Full variable domain (outside the CDR3, taken from reference TRBV18 and TRBJ1-1): NAGVMQNPRHLVRRRGQEARLRCSPMKGHSHVYWYRQLPEEGLKFMVYLQKENIIDESGMPKERFSAEFPKEGPSILRIQQVVRGDSAAYFCASSPPGREAFFGQGTRLTVV.